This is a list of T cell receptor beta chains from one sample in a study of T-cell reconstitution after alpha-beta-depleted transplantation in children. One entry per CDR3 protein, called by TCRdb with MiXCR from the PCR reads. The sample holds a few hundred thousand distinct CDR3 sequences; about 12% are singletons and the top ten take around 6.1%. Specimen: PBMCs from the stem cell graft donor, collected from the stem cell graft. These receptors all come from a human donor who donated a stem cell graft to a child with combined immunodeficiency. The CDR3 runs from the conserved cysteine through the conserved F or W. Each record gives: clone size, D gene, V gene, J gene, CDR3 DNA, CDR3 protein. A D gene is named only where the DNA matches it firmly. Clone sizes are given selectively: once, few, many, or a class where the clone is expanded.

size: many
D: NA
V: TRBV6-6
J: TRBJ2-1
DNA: TGTGCCAGCAGCAGGGAAAATTGGGAGCAGTTCTTC
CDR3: CASSRENWEQFF

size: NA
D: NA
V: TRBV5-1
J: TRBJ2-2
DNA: TGCGCCAGCAGCTATGACAGGTCGAACACCGGGGAGCTGTTTTTT
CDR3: CASSYDRSNTGELFF

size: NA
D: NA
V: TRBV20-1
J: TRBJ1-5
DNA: TGCAGTGCTACATACCGGGCCAATCAGCCCCAGCATTTT
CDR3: CSATYRANQPQHF

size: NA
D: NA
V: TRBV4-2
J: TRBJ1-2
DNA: TGTGCCAGCAGCCAAGATTACACGGTCGCCGGGGGCTACACCTTC
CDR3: CASSQDYTVAGGYTF

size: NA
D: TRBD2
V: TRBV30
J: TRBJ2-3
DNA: TGTGCCTGGAGTGGCGGGGGGGGAGATACGCAGTATTTT
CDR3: CAWSGGGGDTQYF

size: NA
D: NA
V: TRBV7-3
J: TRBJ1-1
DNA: TGTGCCAGCAGCCTCGGAGGTTCCAGCTTAGAAGCTTTCTTT
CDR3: CASSLGGSSLEAFF

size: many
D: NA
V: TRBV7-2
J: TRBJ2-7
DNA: TGTGCCAGCAGCTTAGAGGCAGGGCGGGAGCAGTACTTC
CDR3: CASSLEAGREQYF

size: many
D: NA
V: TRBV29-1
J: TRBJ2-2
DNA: TGCAGCGCTGGCTGGGGGGTTACCGGGGAGCTGTTTTTT
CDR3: CSAGWGVTGELFF

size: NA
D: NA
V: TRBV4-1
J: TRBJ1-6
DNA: TGCGCCAGCAGCCAAGAAACAGCGATTAGCTCCTATAATTCACCCCTCCACTTT
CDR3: CASSQETAISSYNSPLHF

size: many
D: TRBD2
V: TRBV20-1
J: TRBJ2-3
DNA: TGCAGTGCTCGGACTAGCGGGACTACAGATACGCAGTATTTT
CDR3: CSARTSGTTDTQYF

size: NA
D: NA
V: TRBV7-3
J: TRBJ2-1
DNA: TGTGCCAGCAGCTTTTCGGGTAGTCGCTACAATGAGCAGTTCTTC
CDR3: CASSFSGSRYNEQFF

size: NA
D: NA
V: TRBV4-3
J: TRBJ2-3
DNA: TGCGCCAGCAGCCAATTTAACACAGATACGCAGTATTTT
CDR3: CASSQFNTDTQYF

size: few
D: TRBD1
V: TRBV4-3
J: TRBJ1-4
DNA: TGCGCCAGCAGCCAAGATGTTTCAGGGGGGGGTGAAAAACTGTTTTTT
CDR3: CASSQDVSGGGEKLFF

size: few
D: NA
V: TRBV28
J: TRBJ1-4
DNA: TGTGCCAGCAGCCTAAACCCGACCCTCCCGATGGAAAAACTGTTTTTT
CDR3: CASSLNPTLPMEKLFF

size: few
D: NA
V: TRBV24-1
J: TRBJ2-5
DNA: TGTGCCACCAGCCCAGCACTGGGGGGGGCAAGGGAGACCCAGTACTTC
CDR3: CATSPALGGARETQYF

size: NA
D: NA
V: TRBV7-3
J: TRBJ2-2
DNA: TGTGCCAGCAGCTTAATGGGGACACTTACCGGGGAGCTGTTTTTT
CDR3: CASSLMGTLTGELFF

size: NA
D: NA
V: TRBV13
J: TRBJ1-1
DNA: TGTGCCAGCAGCCGTAGGACAGTCGACACTGAAGCTTTCTTT
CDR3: CASSRRTVDTEAFF

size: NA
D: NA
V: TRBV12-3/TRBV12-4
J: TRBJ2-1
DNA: TGTGCCAGCAGTCTCCCCCGGCGGGGCAGAGGACCCTACAATGAGCAGTTCTTC
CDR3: CASSLPRRGRGPYNEQFF

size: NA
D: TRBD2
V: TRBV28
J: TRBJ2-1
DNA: TGTGCCAGCCCCCCGGGGGGCGGGGGGCCGATGATCTCCTACAATGAGCAGTTCTTC
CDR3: CASPPGGGGPMISYNEQFF

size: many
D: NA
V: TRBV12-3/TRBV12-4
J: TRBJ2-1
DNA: TGTGCCAGCAGCAAAACTAGCATAGCCTACAATGAGCAGTTCTTC
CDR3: CASSKTSIAYNEQFF

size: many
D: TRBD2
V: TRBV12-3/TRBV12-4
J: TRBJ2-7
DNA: TGTGCCAGCAGTTTAGCGCGAGCTAGCGGAGACGAGCAGTACTTC
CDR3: CASSLARASGDEQYF

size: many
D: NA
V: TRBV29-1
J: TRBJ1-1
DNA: TGCAGCGTTGGCAGAAAAATGAACACTGAAGCTTTCTTT
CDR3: CSVGRKMNTEAFF

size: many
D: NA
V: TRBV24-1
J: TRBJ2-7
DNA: TGTGCCACCAGTGGTACAGCTATGGGCGAGCAGTACTTC
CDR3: CATSGTAMGEQYF

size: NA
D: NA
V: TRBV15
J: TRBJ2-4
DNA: TGTGCCACCCACCAACTAGGCGGGAACTTAGCCAAAAACATTCAGTACTTC
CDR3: CATHQLGGNLAKNIQYF

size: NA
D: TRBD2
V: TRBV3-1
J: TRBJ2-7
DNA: TGTGCCAGCAGCCAAGGGACTAGCGGGACCGAGCAGTACTTC
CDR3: CASSQGTSGTEQYF

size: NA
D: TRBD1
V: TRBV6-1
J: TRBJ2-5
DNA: TGTGCCAGCAGCCATACTTGGGACAGGAATAAGGAGACCCAGTACTTC
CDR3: CASSHTWDRNKETQYF

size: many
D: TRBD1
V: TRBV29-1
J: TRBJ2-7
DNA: TGCAGCGTTGACAGGGGGCCATACGAGCAGTACTTC
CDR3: CSVDRGPYEQYF

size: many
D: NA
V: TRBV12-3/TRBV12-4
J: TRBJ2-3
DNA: TGTGCCAGCAGTTTACGAGGGGACACAGATACGCAGTATTTT
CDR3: CASSLRGDTDTQYF

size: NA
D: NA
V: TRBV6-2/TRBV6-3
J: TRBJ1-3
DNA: TGTGCCAGCAGTTACGGGATGCTCTCTGGAAACACCATATATTTT
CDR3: CASSYGMLSGNTIYF

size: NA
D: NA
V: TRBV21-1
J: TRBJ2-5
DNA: TGTGCCAGCAAACCGGGGGCTAGGGCCATTTCTTGCTTC
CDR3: CASKPGARAISCF

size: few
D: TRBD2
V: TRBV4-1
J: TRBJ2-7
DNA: TGCGCCAGCAGCCAAGTCCCTAGCGGGAACTACGAGCAGTACTTC
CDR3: CASSQVPSGNYEQYF

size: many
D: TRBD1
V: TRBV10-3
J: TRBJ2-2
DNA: TGTGCCATCAGTGAGTCCGGGACAGGGGACATCGCGAACACCGGGGAGCTGTTTTTT
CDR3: CAISESGTGDIANTGELFF

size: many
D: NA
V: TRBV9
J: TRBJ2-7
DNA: TGTGCCAGCAGTTCCCGGGGTCAGTCCTACGAGCAGTACTTC
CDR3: CASSSRGQSYEQYF

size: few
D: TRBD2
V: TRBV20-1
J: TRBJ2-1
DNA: TGCTCTAGCGGGAGCTCCTACAATGAGCAGTTCTTC
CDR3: CSSGSSYNEQFF

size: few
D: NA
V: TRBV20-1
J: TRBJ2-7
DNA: TGCAGTGCTCCCACTAGCTACGAGCAGTACTTC
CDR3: CSAPTSYEQYF

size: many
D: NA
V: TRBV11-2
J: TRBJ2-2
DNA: TGTGCCAGCAGCTTTTCGGAGTCGGGATCCGGGGAGCTGTTTTTT
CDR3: CASSFSESGSGELFF

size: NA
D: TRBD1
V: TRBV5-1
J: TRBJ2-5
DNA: TGCGCCAGCAGCTTGCGACAGGGGGCCTGGGAGACCCAGTACTTC
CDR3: CASSLRQGAWETQYF

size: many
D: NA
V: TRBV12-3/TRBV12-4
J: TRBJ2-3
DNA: TGTGCCAGCAGCGACATGTCTAGCACAGATACGCAGTATTTT
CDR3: CASSDMSSTDTQYF

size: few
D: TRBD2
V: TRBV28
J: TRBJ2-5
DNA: TGTGCCAGCAGTTTACCCACGGGACTAGCGGGAGGTGGTAGGGAGACCCAGTACTTC
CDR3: CASSLPTGLAGGGRETQYF

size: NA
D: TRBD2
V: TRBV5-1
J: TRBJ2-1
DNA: TGCGCCAGCAGCTTCGGCGGGGGGGCCTACAACAATGAGCAGTTCTTC
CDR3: CASSFGGGAYNNEQFF

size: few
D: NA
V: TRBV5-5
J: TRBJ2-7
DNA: TGTGCCAGCTGGTCCTACGGGTACGAGCAGTACTTC
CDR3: CASWSYGYEQYF

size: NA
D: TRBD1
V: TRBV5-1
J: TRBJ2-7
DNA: TGCGCCAGCAGCTTGGCTGGGACAGGGAACGAGCAGTACTTC
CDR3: CASSLAGTGNEQYF

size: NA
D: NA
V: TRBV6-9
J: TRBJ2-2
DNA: TGTGCCAGCAGTTTTAGGAAGTCGAACACCGGGGAGCTGTTTTTT
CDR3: CASSFRKSNTGELFF

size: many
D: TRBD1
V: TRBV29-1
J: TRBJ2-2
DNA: TGCAGCGGTGTAGGGGGCCCTGGCACCGGGGAGCTGTTTTTT
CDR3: CSGVGGPGTGELFF

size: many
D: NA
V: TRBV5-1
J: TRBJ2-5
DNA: TGCGCCAGCAGCTTGGAGTCCTTCCGAGAGACCCAGTACTTC
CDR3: CASSLESFRETQYF

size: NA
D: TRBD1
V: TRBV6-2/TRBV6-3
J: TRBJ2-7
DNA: TGTGCCAGCAGTTACTCCAGGGACAGGGGCTTCGACGAGCAGTACTTC
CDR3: CASSYSRDRGFDEQYF

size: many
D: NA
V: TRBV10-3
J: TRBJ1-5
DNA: TGTGCCATCAGTGAGTTTGGGTTGGGAGCAGGCGGACAGCCCCAGCATTTT
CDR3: CAISEFGLGAGGQPQHF

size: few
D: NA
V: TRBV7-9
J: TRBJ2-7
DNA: TGTGCCAGCAGCCCTAGACATGAGGGCTACGAGCAGTACTTC
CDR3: CASSPRHEGYEQYF

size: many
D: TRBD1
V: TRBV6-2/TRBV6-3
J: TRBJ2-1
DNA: TGTGCCAGCAACCACCGGGACAGGACCTTTAACTCCTACAATGAGCAGTTCTTC
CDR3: CASNHRDRTFNSYNEQFF

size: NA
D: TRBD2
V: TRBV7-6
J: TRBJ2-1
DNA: TGTGCCAGCAGCGACTGGGGCGGGGGGGCCTACAATGAGCAGTTCTTC
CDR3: CASSDWGGGAYNEQFF

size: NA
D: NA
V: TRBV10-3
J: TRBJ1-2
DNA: TGTGCCATCAGTGACAGGGCCCCCCGGAGGGGCTACACCTTC
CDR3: CAISDRAPRRGYTF

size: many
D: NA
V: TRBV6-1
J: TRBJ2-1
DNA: TGTGCCAGCAGGGGGGACACCTACAATGAGCAGTTCTTC
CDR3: CASRGDTYNEQFF